The table lists the clone carrying this T cell receptor beta chain with a few counts. Antigen unknown. The V and J ends lost 11 bases and 1 base respectively, with 13 bases between them. The germline gives CDR1 MNHEY, CDR2 SVGEGT. The CDR3 runs 13 residues. The sample originates from a study of metastatic and nonmetastatic thyroid tumors. Overall study context: Repertoires of blood and of tissue (tumor or nodule) from malignant and benign thyroid patients were compared.

Study results and limitations: It was reportedly found that TCR beta diversity was significantly higher in malignant thyroid tumors than in benign nodules, a difference seen in both blood and tumor samples.

Nobody among the patients had been given any treatment before thyroid surgery. TCRdb redid the clone calls on the PCR reads using MiXCR. This table has some 20,000 clones, about a third appearing once. Sequences were obtained from tumor tissue. The clonotype originates from a female donor with papillary thyroid cancer or a benign thyroid nodule (not recorded which). Some clones in this sample may be carry-over from other donors' samples. The chain is built from TRBV6-2 or TRBV6-3 and TRBJ2-3; D is unresolved. The CDR3 nucleotides are TGTGCCGCGACCTCTCGGCGCACAGATACGCAGTATTTT. Translation gives CAATSRRTDTQYF.